The next 7 T cell receptor beta chains were all read from a single sample in a study of T cell clusters in autoimmune cytopenias. About 39,000 genome equivalents of blood DNA were amplified for TRB. One tube held mixed TRB-A and TRB-B primer pools for touch-down PCR. With the multiplex PCR reads reprocessed, TCRdb shows one record per CDR3 protein and no DNA. The ten most abundant clones cover under 25% of a sample with approximately 11,000 distinct CDR3 sequences. The same data also contributed to another study, on T cell repertoires in aging, cancer and after chemotherapy.

The sample comprised peripheral blood. The receptors were sampled from a human donor in good health.

The chain is built from TRBV5-6 and TRBJ2-3; the TCRdb call, TRBD2, lacks DNA for checking. In germline, CDR1 is SGHDT, CDR2 YYEEEE. This CDR3 spans 22 amino acids. The CDR3 sequence is CASSGQKTGYWTSGGHTDTQYF.

The chain uses TRBV5-5 and TRBJ2-7; no DNA is available, so the TRBD2 call from TCRdb remains unchecked. This CDR3 contains 16 residues. Germline V CDR1 and CDR2: SGHKS, YYEKEE (reference sequence). The CDR3 sequence: CASSPKAGVSVYEQYF.

The chain links TRBV20-1 to TRBJ1-2. Germline lookup yields CDR1 DFQATT and CDR2 SNEGSKA (reference sequence). The CDR3 sequence is 14 residues long. This chain's CDR3 is CSARDGRRDNGYTF.

According to its frequency, this clonotype is medium-sized. The V call is TRBV27, the J call TRBJ1-6; TCRdb's assignment of TRBD1 cannot be checked, as there is no DNA. Germline CDR1 is MNHEY and CDR2 is SMNVEV (reference sequence). This CDR3 comprises 15 residues. The CDR3 sequence is CASSLGTGLGSPLHF.

Judged by frequency, this clonotype is medium-sized. This chain uses TRBV29-1 with TRBJ2-7; TCRdb's D call, TRBD2, is unchecked because there is no DNA. Germline V gene data show CDR1 as SQVTM and CDR2 as ANQGSEA. The CDR3 extends over 12 amino acids. CDR3 in amino acids: CSVAGTSGKEYF.

This clonotype is medium-sized by frequency. The V and J genes are TRBV29-1 and TRBJ2-5; TCRdb selects TRBD1, and the lack of DNA leaves this call unchecked. CDR1 is SQVTM, CDR2 ANQGSEA, per germline. This CDR3 region has 15 residues. CDR3 loop: CSVEAQGVGQETQYF.

The chain joins TRBV5-1 to TRBJ1-1; TCRdb designates TRBD1, a call that cannot be tested without DNA. This CDR3 is 15 amino acids long. Germline loops: CDR1 SGHRS, CDR2 YFSETQ. CDR3 loop: CASSRGQGDITEAFF.